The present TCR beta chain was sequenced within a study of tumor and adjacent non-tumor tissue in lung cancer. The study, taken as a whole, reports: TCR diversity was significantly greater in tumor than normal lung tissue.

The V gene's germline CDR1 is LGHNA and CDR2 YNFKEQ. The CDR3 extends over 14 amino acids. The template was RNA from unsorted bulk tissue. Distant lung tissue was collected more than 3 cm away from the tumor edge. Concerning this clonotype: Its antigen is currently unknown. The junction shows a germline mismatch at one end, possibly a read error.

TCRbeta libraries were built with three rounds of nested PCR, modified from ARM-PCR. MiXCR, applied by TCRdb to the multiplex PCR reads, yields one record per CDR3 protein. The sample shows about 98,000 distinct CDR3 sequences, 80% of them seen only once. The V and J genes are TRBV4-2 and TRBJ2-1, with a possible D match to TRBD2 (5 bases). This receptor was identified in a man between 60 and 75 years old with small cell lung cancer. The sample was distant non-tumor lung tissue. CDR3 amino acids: CVSSQVSGNNEQFF. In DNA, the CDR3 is TGTGTCAGCAGCCAAGTATCGGGGAACAATGAGCAGTTCTTC.